These T cell receptor beta chains were read from a single sample in a study of T cell changes during pregnancy in multiple sclerosis. Sequencing used immunoSEQ multiplex PCR; TCRdb keeps in-frame clones, though not all of them. The sample has about 76,000 clones; roughly 94% are singletons. The sequences come from peripheral blood, collected in the third trimester of pregnancy. Receptors were obtained from a female donor with multiple sclerosis, enrolled in a pregnancy study. Each CDR3 is given with its conserved first and last residue. The D gene is left open where the match is weak. Clone size is stated in some rows and not others, as once, few, many or a class when expanded.

V	size	D	J	DNA	CDR3
TRBV4-2	.	.	TRBJ2-7	TGTGCCAGCAGCCAAGATACAGGGTCCCCCTACGAGCAGTACTTC	CASSQDTGSPYEQYF
TRBV15	once	TRBD1	TRBJ2-2	TGTGCCACCAGAAGGACAGGGCCAGGGAAGAACACCGGGGAGCTGTTTTTT	CATRRTGPGKNTGELFF
TRBV19	.	.	TRBJ1-2	TGTGCCAGTAGTATGGTGAGGAATAACTATGGCTACACCTTC	CASSMVRNNYGYTF
TRBV5-1	.	.	TRBJ1-1	TGCGCCAGCAGAGTGGTACTCGGGACAAACACTGAAGCTTTCTTT	CASRVVLGTNTEAFF
TRBV13	.	TRBD2	TRBJ2-1	TGTGCCAGCAGCCCCAGCGGGGCCCGGAATGAGCAGTTCTTC	CASSPSGARNEQFF
TRBV27	.	TRBD2	TRBJ2-3	TGTGCCAGCAGTCAACCGGGACTAGCGGGGCTAAATACGCAGTATTTT	CASSQPGLAGLNTQYF
TRBV5-4	.	TRBD1	TRBJ1-2	TGTGCCAGCAGCCCAGGACAGGGAACTAACTATGGCTACACCTTC	CASSPGQGTNYGYTF
TRBV7-3	.	.	TRBJ1-6	TGCGCCAGCAGCTACTCGGGTAATTCACCCCTCCACTTT	CASSYSGNSPLHF
TRBV5-1	.	TRBD1	TRBJ2-5	TGCGCCAGCAGCTTGCGAGGGGCCGGACAGGGCGTCCAAGAGACCCAGTACTTC	CASSLRGAGQGVQETQYF
TRBV7-3	.	.	TRBJ1-1	TGTGCCAGCAGCTCGGGTGGAATGGGTGAAGCTTTCTTT	CASSSGGMGEAFF
TRBV7-6	.	TRBD2	TRBJ2-3	TGTGCCAGCAGCTTAGGTGGCGGGGGTAAACGAGGCACAGATACGCAGTATTTT	CASSLGGGGKRGTDTQYF
TRBV2	.	TRBD1	TRBJ1-2	TGTGCCAGCCAATCAGGACAGGTTATAATCTATGGCTACACCTTC	CASQSGQVIIYGYTF
TRBV4-2	.	.	TRBJ2-7	TGTGCCAGCAGCCTAGGGGTCTCCTACGAGCAGTACTTC	CASSLGVSYEQYF
TRBV19	.	TRBD1	TRBJ1-1	TGTGCCAGTAGCCCGACAGGGGGTACTGAAGCTTTCTTT	CASSPTGGTEAFF
TRBV11-1	once	.	TRBJ2-3	TGTGCCAGCAGCTTACGCGGTTGGGCAGATACGCAGTATTTT	CASSLRGWADTQYF
TRBV5-4	.	TRBD1	TRBJ1-2	TGTGCCAGCAGCACCCGGGTCGGGACAGTATATGGCTACACCTTC	CASSTRVGTVYGYTF
TRBV6-5	once	.	TRBJ1-2	TGTGCCAGCAGCTCGGGAGACTATGGCTACACCTTC	CASSSGDYGYTF
TRBV19	.	.	TRBJ2-7	TGTGCCAGTAGTTCAGGGTCCTACGAGCAGTACTTC	CASSSGSYEQYF
TRBV19	.	.	TRBJ1-1	TGTGCCAGTGGGCAAGGATCGGGAGGGTTCACTGAAGCTTTCTTT	CASGQGSGGFTEAFF
TRBV6-1	.	TRBD1	TRBJ2-7	TGTGCCAGCACTCGCGGGCAGGGGGCGGGGGAGCAGTACTTC	CASTRGQGAGEQYF
TRBV14	.	TRBD2	TRBJ2-7	TGTGCCAGCAGCCAGCCGGGACTAGCGGGGTACGAGCAGTACTTC	CASSQPGLAGYEQYF
TRBV5-4	.	TRBD2	TRBJ2-3	TGTGCCAGCAGCTTGCCTAGCGGGGCGGTGGATACGCAGTATTTT	CASSLPSGAVDTQYF
TRBV6-5	.	.	TRBJ2-7	TGTGCCAGCAGCCCACCTAGGGGGTCGCGGGAGCAGTACTTC	CASSPPRGSREQYF
TRBV5-4	.	.	TRBJ2-7	TGTGCCAGCAGACCAGACAGCCAGGCATCCTACGAGCAGTACTTC	CASRPDSQASYEQYF
TRBV7-8	.	.	TRBJ1-1	TGTGCCAGCAGCCCAGACAGGAGGAACACTGAAGCTTTCTTT	CASSPDRRNTEAFF
TRBV19	once	.	TRBJ1-4	TGTGCCAGTAGCCCAGGGTCAACTAATGAAAAACTGTTTTTT	CASSPGSTNEKLFF
TRBV4-3	.	.	TRBJ1-6	TGCGCCAGCAGCCAAGAAGGTGGCAGGGCTTCACCCCTCCACTTT	CASSQEGGRASPLHF
TRBV7-3	.	.	TRBJ2-6	TGTGCCAGCAGCTTAAGGGGGGGCAGTTTAGGGGCCAACGTCCTGACTTTC	CASSLRGGSLGANVLTF
TRBV7-2	.	.	TRBJ2-7	TGTGCCAGCAGCTTACCGACTGCTGTCGAGCAGTACTTC	CASSLPTAVEQYF
TRBV30	.	TRBD2	TRBJ2-7	TGTGCCTGGGCCGGGGGGGCGTACGAGCAGTACTTC	CAWAGGAYEQYF
TRBV5-1	once	TRBD1	TRBJ1-6	TGCGCCAGCAGCCCCCCGGGACAGGCTGGGGGGAATTCACCCCTCCACTTT	CASSPPGQAGGNSPLHF
TRBV27	.	.	TRBJ2-7	TGTGCCAGCAGTCGAGCCTACTCCTACGAGCAGTACTTC	CASSRAYSYEQYF
TRBV7-3	.	TRBD2	TRBJ2-1	TGTGCCAGCAGCTCTAGCGGGGGGTCCTACAATGAGCAGTTCTTC	CASSSSGGSYNEQFF
TRBV9	.	.	TRBJ1-3	TGTGCCAGCAGCGTATTCGGTCGCTCTGGAAACACCATATATTTT	CASSVFGRSGNTIYF
TRBV19	once	.	TRBJ1-5	TGTGCCAGTAGTATAAACAGCCATAGCAATCAGCCCCAGCATTTT	CASSINSHSNQPQHF
TRBV10-3	.	.	TRBJ1-2	TGTGCCATCAGTGTTAGCGGCGGGGCAGCTAACTATGGCTACACCTTC	CAISVSGGAANYGYTF
TRBV19	.	.	TRBJ1-3	TGTGCCAGTAGTATTGCGGCAGTGGTCTCTGGAAACACCATATATTTT	CASSIAAVVSGNTIYF
TRBV6-5	.	TRBD1	TRBJ1-2	TGTGCCAGCAGTTACGCCGAGGGGGCTTACGGCTACACCTTC	CASSYAEGAYGYTF
TRBV19	.	.	TRBJ1-1	TGTGCCAGTACCCTTATGTCCCGGTCGAACACTGAAGCTTTCTTT	CASTLMSRSNTEAFF
TRBV6-5	.	.	TRBJ1-1	TGTGCCAGCAGTTACTCGAACACCTTGAACACTGAAGCTTTCTTT	CASSYSNTLNTEAFF
TRBV6-5	.	.	TRBJ2-5	TGTGCCAGCAGTTACGGAGCGACCCATCAAGAGACCCAGTACTTC	CASSYGATHQETQYF
TRBV30	.	TRBD2	TRBJ2-3	TGTGCCTGGAGTGTTGGCGGGGGACCCACAGATACGCAGTATTTT	CAWSVGGGPTDTQYF
TRBV5-5	.	TRBD2	TRBJ2-2	TGTGCCAGCAGCTGGAGCCGGACTAGCGGGGGGCTCGGGGAGCTGTTTTTT	CASSWSRTSGGLGELFF
TRBV9	.	TRBD2	TRBJ2-1	TGTGCCAGCAGCGTAGGGGGCGGGGGAGAATACTCCTACAATGAGCAGTTCTTC	CASSVGGGGEYSYNEQFF
TRBV2	.	.	TRBJ1-5	TGTGCCAGCAGTGACAGGGGTGAGCCCCAGCATTTT	CASSDRGEPQHF
TRBV6-4	.	TRBD1	TRBJ2-6	TGTGCCAGCAGTGACAGTAGGGGGCGAATTGGGGCCAACGTCCTGACTTTC	CASSDSRGRIGANVLTF
TRBV7-3	few	.	TRBJ1-2	TGTGCCAGCAGCCCAACAGGGTCCGGAGGCTACACCTTC	CASSPTGSGGYTF
TRBV5-1	once	.	TRBJ2-7	TGCGCCAGCAGTCCGGCAGGGCCCTCCTACGAGCAGTACTTC	CASSPAGPSYEQYF
TRBV7-3	.	TRBD1	TRBJ2-2	TGTGCCAGCAGCCTAGACAGGGACACCGGGGAGCTGTTTTTT	CASSLDRDTGELFF
TRBV7-9	.	.	TRBJ1-2	TGTGCCAGCAGCCATCAACAGGGAGATGGCTACACCTTC	CASSHQQGDGYTF
TRBV5-1	.	.	TRBJ1-3	TGCGCCAGCAGCTTGTATGGCGGAGAGCGAGACACCATATATTTT	CASSLYGGERDTIYF
TRBV7-2	.	TRBD1	TRBJ2-7	TGTGCCAGCAGCGGGACAGGGGGCAAGACCCCCTACTACGAGCAGTACTTC	CASSGTGGKTPYYEQYF
TRBV29-1	.	.	TRBJ1-2	TGCAGCTACTCCTTGGGCCAAACAGGGTCCCTCTACACCTTC	CSYSLGQTGSLYTF